This T cell receptor (beta chain) was obtained from a study of blood T cell repertoires in COVID-19. About the research overall: The samples span acute and convalescent COVID-19 from the United States, Italy and Spain. PBMCs, B-cell-depleted T cells, or T cells provided the cDNA or gDNA that made up the material.

Methods used by the authors: Estimation of nucleated cell counts relied on the amplification of reference gene primers. The table came from immunoSEQ multiplex PCR; TCRdb's copy has only in-frame clones and leaves some out. V and J calls and clone size are given by that table; D and trimming were obtained from the DNA. The profile shows about 180,000 clones, approximately 86% of them singletons. The length of the CDR3 is 13 residues. V was shortened by 3 bases and J by 4 bases, with 7 bases between the two germline ends. Germline CDR1 reads SGHTA; CDR2 reads FQGNSA. Sample: peripheral blood. The TCR comes from a woman in her fifties or sixties with acute or convalescent COVID-19. The genes are TRBV7-2 and TRBJ1-5; D is unresolved. The CDR3 DNA reads as TGTGCCAGCAGCTTGGCCCCTAATCAGCCCCAGCATTTT. Its translation: CASSLAPNQPQHF.